The 22 T cell receptor beta chains presented below share a single source sample, sequenced in a study of shared clonotypes between healthy human individuals. Measured with immunoSEQ multiplex PCR; TCRdb has only the in-frame clones, and not every one. The top ten hold 0.1% to 0.15% of the sample, which has a few million clones, 90% to 97% seen once. The material sequenced was naive CD4+ T cells sorted from blood. Subset denoted: CD45RA+ positively selected. These receptors came from a man between 18 and 35 years old in good health.

This clone was recorded only once. The chain employs TRBV11-3 and TRBJ2-2; 9 bases are shared with TRBD1. Trimming took 1 base from V and 10 from J; bases not matched to a gene: 4. Germline lookup yields CDR1 SGHNT and CDR2 YENEEA. The CDR3 runs 14 residues. CDR3 protein: CASSLGTGAAELFF. As DNA, the CDR3 is TGTGCCAGCAGCTTAGGGACAGGGGCAGCGGAGCTGTTTTTT.

Regarding this clone: Distinct nucleotide sequences in the sample also encode this CDR3. Here the CDR3 reads CASSSGTGIYEQYF. For the CDR3, the DNA is TGTGCCAGCAGCTCCGGGACGGGGATATACGAGCAGTACTTC. The rearrangement joins TRBV5-6 to TRBJ2-7; D assignment may be TRBD1 or TRBD2 (5 bases each). Germline lookup yields CDR1 SGHDT and CDR2 YYEEEE. The CDR3 extends over 14 amino acids. Trimming left V 3 bases short and J 4 bases short, with 14 bases between.

V is TRBV2 and J is TRBJ2-7, with no clear D. Germline V gene lookup returns CDR1 SNHLY and CDR2 FYNNEI. V lost 8 bases to trimming and J lost 0 bases, with 17 bases between them. The CDR3 consists of 15 residues. The CDR3 DNA is TGTGCCAGCCGCGCGATGCGACTTCTCTCCTACGAGCAGTACTTC. Encoded protein: CASRAMRLLSYEQYF.

V usage is TRBV29-1 and J usage is TRBJ2-3; D not resolved. V lost 0 bases to trimming and J lost 0 bases, with 7 bases between them. Per germline, CDR1 SQVTM and CDR2 ANQGSEA. The CDR3 runs to 14 residues. DNA of the CDR3: TGCAGCGTTGAAGAAATAACTAGCACAGATACGCAGTATTTT. This gives the protein CSVEEITSTDTQYF.

The chain joins TRBV6-6 to TRBJ1-1; tentative D call: TRBD1 (6 bases). The V gene lost 6 bases and the J gene lost 4 bases, with 15 bases spanning the gap. CDR3 length: 14 amino acids. Germline assignment: CDR1 MNHNY and CDR2 SVGAGI (reference sequence). The CDR3 sequence is CASSKQGRGTEAFF. The DNA of the CDR3 is TGTGCCAGCAGCAAACAGGGTCGAGGCACTGAAGCTTTCTTT.

Written as DNA, the CDR3 is TGCGCCAGCAGCGGAACTAGCGGCGGCTACAATGAGCAGTTCTTC. Its protein is CASSGTSGGYNEQFF. J is TRBJ2-1 and V is TRBV5-1; 8 nucleotides match TRBD2. Germline loops: CDR1 SGHRS, CDR2 YFSETQ. Germline trimming cut 4 bases from V and 3 bases from J; bases unmatched to any gene: 6. The CDR3 extends over 15 amino acids. The full variable domain, its missing parts supplied by reference TRBV5-1 and TRBJ2-1, is KAGVTQTPRYLIKTRGQQVTLSCSPISGHRSVSWYQQTPGQGLQFLFEYFSETQRNKGNFPGRFSGRQFSNSRSEMNVSTLELGDSALYLCASSGTSGGYNEQFFGPGTRLTVL.

The CDR3 DNA sequence: TGCAGCGGGCGCTACACAGATACGCAGTATTTT. Encoded protein: CSGRYTDTQYF. The chain employs TRBV29-1 and TRBJ2-3, with no clear D. The CDR3 is made up of 11 amino acids. Germline assignment: CDR1 SQVTM and CDR2 ANQGSEA. The V and J ends lost 7 bases and 2 bases respectively, with 7 bases between them.

This chain links TRBV27 with TRBJ1-3, with 7 bases fitting TRBD1. V lost 9 bases and J lost 2; bases outside the gene matches: 10. The CDR3 is 15 amino acids. Germline CDR1 reads MNHEY; CDR2 reads SMNVEV (reference sequence). CDR3 amino acids: CARHPRGGAGNTIYF. CDR3 coding DNA: TGTGCCAGGCACCCGAGAGGGGGCGCTGGAAACACCATATATTTT.

V is TRBV7-9 and J is TRBJ1-5; D gene uncertain. V shed 5 bases and J shed 4 bases, with 12 bases lying between them. The CDR3 has 14 residues. Germline-derived CDR1 and CDR2 are SEHNR and FQNEAQ (reference sequence). In nucleotides, the CDR3 is TGTGCCAGCAGCCATCCGGGCACAAATCAGCCCCAGCATTTT. This encodes CASSHPGTNQPQHF.

The chain couples TRBV6-5 to TRBJ2-1; tentative D call: TRBD2 (6 bases). The CDR3 is 14 amino acids. The V gene lost 5 bases and the J gene lost 8 bases, with 16 bases spanning the gap. The germline V gene has CDR1 MNHEY and CDR2 SVGAGI. The CDR3 reads CASSLGTGNYEQFF. CDR3 DNA: TGTGCCAGCAGTCTCGGGACTGGGAACTATGAGCAGTTCTTC.

About this clone itself: The sample holds other DNA sequences that translate to the same CDR3. V is TRBV9 and J is TRBJ1-4; D is ambiguous. Trimming took 0 bases from V and 0 from J, leaving 3 bases between them. The CDR3 totals 14 residues. Germline V gives CDR1 SGDLS, CDR2 YYNGEE. The CDR3 sequence is CASSVGPTNEKLFF. In DNA, the CDR3 is TGTGCCAGCAGCGTAGGACCAACTAATGAAAAACTGTTTTTT.

The chain carries TRBV19 and TRBJ2-3; maybe TRBD2 (5 bases). Trimming left V 10 bases short and J 2 bases short, with 16 bases between. CDR3 length: 14 amino acids. CDR1 and CDR2 (germline): LNHDA, SQIVND (reference sequence). The CDR3 DNA follows: TGTGCCACCTCCGAGAACGGGGTCACAGATACGCAGTATTTT. Protein product: CATSENGVTDTQYF.

In this sample, this clone turned up once. The chain couples TRBV10-3 to TRBJ1-2, with 8 nucleotides matching TRBD1. The CDR3 spans 14 residues. Germline lookup yields CDR1 ENHRY and CDR2 SYGVKD. The V and J ends lost 4 bases and 3 bases, in that order; junction bases with no gene match: 4. CDR3 protein: CAISGQGSDYGYTF. CDR3 nucleotides: TGTGCCATCAGTGGACAGGGGTCGGACTATGGCTACACCTTC.

The rearrangement joins TRBV5-1 to TRBJ2-1, with D hard to call. Trimming removed 0 bases at V and 8 bases at J, with 9 bases between. Germline CDR1 SGHRS, CDR2 YFSETQ. The CDR3 is 13 amino acids. CDR3 region: CASSLGVVDEQFF. The CDR3 coding sequence is TGCGCCAGCAGCTTGGGGGTTGTGGATGAGCAGTTCTTC.

The V and J genes are TRBV9 and TRBJ1-1; a possible D gene is TRBD1 (6 bases). Between the trimmed V and J ends, which lost 0 bases and 5 bases, there was a span of 14 bases. Germline loops: CDR1 SGDLS, CDR2 YYNGEE. The CDR3 is 15 amino acids. This CDR3 reads CASSVVSGGSTEAFF. The CDR3 DNA sequence: TGTGCCAGCAGCGTAGTAAGCGGGGGCAGTACTGAAGCTTTCTTT.

The chain has TRBV10-3 and TRBJ1-6, with 7 bases matching TRBD1. The junction had 7 bases not matched to a gene; V was cut back by 8 bases and J by 0 bases. CDR1 is ENHRY and CDR2 is SYGVKD in the germline V gene. The CDR3 contains 16 residues. DNA for the CDR3: TGTGCCATCGCGACAGGGATGAGCTCCTATAATTCACCCCTCCACTTT. Amino acid sequence: CAIATGMSSYNSPLHF.

This chain joins TRBV5-6 and TRBJ1-1, with D unclear. Germline CDR1 SGHDT, CDR2 YYEEEE. Trimming took off 1 base at V and 5 bases at J, with 18 bases between the two ends. The CDR3 extends over 16 amino acids. The CDR3 region is CASSLRHQPLKTEAFF. Here the CDR3 DNA reads TGTGCCAGCAGCTTGAGGCACCAACCATTAAAGACTGAAGCTTTCTTT.

This chain joins TRBV6-5 and TRBJ1-1; 9 bases are a match to TRBD1. V shed 7 bases, J shed 3 bases, and the junction held 6 bases outside the gene matches. Germline CDR1 and CDR2: MNHEY and SVGAGI. The CDR3 sequence is 14 residues long. CDR3: CASKNRGPDTEAFF. The CDR3 DNA is TGTGCCAGCAAGAACAGGGGGCCCGACACTGAAGCTTTCTTT.

The rearrangement joins TRBV6-5 to TRBJ2-5; 9 positions agree with TRBD1. There are 13 residues in the CDR3. The germline V gene encodes CDR1 MNHEY and CDR2 SVGAGI. Trimming removed 8 bases from V and 5 bases from J; junction bases left unmatched: 6. CDR3 sequence (DNA): TGTGCCAGCCACAGGGGGCGAGAGGAGACCCAGTACTTC. This encodes CASHRGREETQYF.

The chain has TRBV21-1 and TRBJ2-1; the DNA was not compared with TRBD1, the D call given in the table. TRBV21-1 is tagged as a pseudogene. The CDR3 runs 14 residues. This CDR3 reads CASSTRGTYNEQFF. As DNA, the CDR3 is TGTGCCAGCAGCACCAGGGGTACCTACAATGAGCAGTTCTTC.

The gene calls are TRBV5-4 and TRBJ2-1; 9 nucleotides align to TRBD2. From germline, CDR1 is SGHNT and CDR2 YYREEE (reference sequence). The CDR3 length is 16 residues. Trimming cost V 5 bases and J 8 bases; bases outside gene matches: 14. CDR3 amino acids: CASRYDGTSLSYEQFF. CDR3 DNA: TGTGCCAGCAGGTACGACGGGACTAGCCTATCTTATGAGCAGTTCTTC.

The gene calls are TRBV4-1 and TRBJ1-5; the D gene is possibly TRBD1 (5 bases). CDR1 and CDR2 (germline): MGHRA, YSYEKL. V was cut by 0 bases and J by 1 base, with 10 bases left in between. The CDR3 has 16 residues. The CDR3 bases are TGCGCCAGCAGCCAAGAATGGGACTTAAGCAATCAGCCCCAGCATTTT. Translation gives CASSQEWDLSNQPQHF.